The following is a T cell receptor beta chain sequence with its context. Amplified TCR beta CDR3 regions were obtained using RNA transcripts as template. Investigators did first-round RT-PCR with HTBI primers, then second-round multiplex PCR. Using its own MiXCR run on the multiplex PCR reads, TCRdb lists one record per CDR3 protein. The table shows 620,000 or so distinct CDR3 sequences, with about 24% occurring only once. The data were obtained in a study of Graves' ophthalmopathy and Graves' hyperthyroidism. CDR3 length equals 15 residues. The germline V gene has CDR1 MGHDK and CDR2 SYGVNS. V shed 10 bases and J shed 4 bases, with 22 bases lying between them.

Sequenced material: peripheral blood. This chain connects TRBV25-1 to TRBJ1-1; D may be TRBD1 (5 bases). This clonotype was obtained from a woman younger than 35 with stable Graves' hyperthyroidism. Some clones in this sample may be carry-over from other donors' samples. The CDR3 sequence: CANRPAGGWTTEAFF. DNA of the CDR3: TGTGCCAACAGACCCGCGGGGGGTTGGACCACTGAAGCTTTCTTT.